The rows below give T cell receptor beta chains drawn from one sample of a study of cytomegalovirus exposure and HLA in healthy donors. Assay: immunoSEQ multiplex PCR; the TCRdb copy retains only in-frame clones and omits some. The top ten hold 3% to 4.5% of the sample, which has some 150,000 clones, approximately 75% seen once. Sequenced input: PBMCs. The receptors here all came from a man younger than 45 in good health and CMV-seropositive. CDR3s include the opening cysteine and the closing phenylalanine or tryptophan. A D gene is named only where the DNA matches it firmly.

D: -
V: TRBV6-1
J: TRBJ2-1
DNA: TGTGCCACAGGCTATAACAATGAGCAGTTCTTC
CDR3: CATGYNNEQFF

D: TRBD2
V: TRBV7-9
J: TRBJ2-3
DNA: TGTGCCAGCAGCTTAGGATTAGCGGGGGCGGTCACAGATACGCAGTATTTT
CDR3: CASSLGLAGAVTDTQYF

D: TRBD1
V: TRBV5-6
J: TRBJ1-2
DNA: TGTGCCAGCAGCTCCGGGACAGGGAACTATGGCTACACCTTC
CDR3: CASSSGTGNYGYTF

D: -
V: TRBV19
J: TRBJ1-5
DNA: TGTGCCAGTAGTATGGGCAGGTTCCAGCCCCAGCATTTT
CDR3: CASSMGRFQPQHF

D: TRBD1
V: TRBV7-9
J: TRBJ2-1
DNA: TGTGCCAGCAGCTTATCGACAGGGGGATCTGGCAATGAGCAGTTCTTC
CDR3: CASSLSTGGSGNEQFF

D: -
V: TRBV6-5
J: TRBJ1-2
DNA: TGTGCCAGCATCGCCACAGGAACCTATGGCTACACCTTC
CDR3: CASIATGTYGYTF

D: -
V: TRBV27
J: TRBJ2-3
DNA: TGTGCCAGCAGCATAGGGGGGGCCGATACGCAGTATTTT
CDR3: CASSIGGADTQYF

D: -
V: TRBV5-6
J: TRBJ2-7
DNA: TGTGCCAGCAGCAGTTACAGCACCTACGAGCAGTACTTC
CDR3: CASSSYSTYEQYF

D: -
V: TRBV7-7
J: TRBJ1-1
DNA: TGTGCCAGCAGCTTAGCGGTAGACACTGAAGCTTTCTTT
CDR3: CASSLAVDTEAFF

D: -
V: TRBV7-9
J: TRBJ2-7
DNA: TGTGCCAGCAGCTTTTCAGGGGACTCCTACGAGCAGTACTTC
CDR3: CASSFSGDSYEQYF